Presented here are 3 T cell receptor beta chains from one specimen sequenced in a study of blood T cell repertoires in COVID-19. The method was immunoSEQ multiplex PCR; TCRdb's version includes in-frame clones alone and lacks a portion of them. The sample yields about 94,000 clones, over 75% seen once. The sample taken for sequencing was peripheral blood. These receptors originate from a woman of 80 years or more with acute or convalescent COVID-19.

V and J are TRBV18 and TRBJ2-1; TRBD2 is a possible D gene (6 bases). V lost 0 bases and J lost 6, with 12 bases in between. This CDR3 has 15 residues. Per the germline V gene, CDR1 is KGHSH and CDR2 is LQKENI. The CDR3 here is CASSPPRTTGNEQFF. CDR3 coding DNA: TGTGCCAGCTCACCACCGCGGACTACCGGCAATGAGCAGTTCTTC.

The chain recombines TRBV4-2 with TRBJ2-2; TRBD2 matches at 7 bases. The CDR3 sequence is 17 residues long. CDR1 and CDR2 (germline): LGHNA, YNFKEQ. V lost 0 bases and J lost 0; bases outside the gene matches: 4. The CDR3 DNA is TGTGCCAGCAGCCAAGATCAAACTAGCGCGAACACCGGGGAGCTGTTTTTT. Translation: CASSQDQTSANTGELFF.

The gene calls are TRBV6-2 or TRBV6-3 and TRBJ1-6; D is perhaps TRBD1 (5 bases). Germline-derived CDR1 and CDR2 are MNHEY and SVGEGT. With 6 bases removed from V and 6 bases from J, the gap between germline ends came to 9 bases. This CDR3 contains 13 residues. DNA of the CDR3: TGTGCCAGCAGCCGGGACTTTAATTCACCCCTCCACTTT. Translated, it gives CASSRDFNSPLHF.